What follows is one T cell receptor beta chain and its context. Its antigen is not identified. In preparing the TRB cDNA libraries, 5' RACE with UMI labels was used. Following a re-call of the 5' RACE reads, TCRdb has one entry per CDR3 protein and lacks DNA. The listing records some 130,000 distinct CDR3 sequences. This entry is derived from a study of CXCR3-negative and CXCR3-positive naive CD8 T cells. Regarding the study as a whole: With CXCR3 expression partially decreased after cryopreservation, most assays relied on fresh PBMCs.

Naive cells were sorted as CD45RO-, CCR7+, CD27+ and CD95-. Germline V gives CDR1 MNHEY, CDR2 SVGEGT. The CDR3 spans 17 residues. The sequencing sample was made of naive CXCR3- CD8+ T cells from blood. The subset: CD45RO-CCR7+CD27+CD95- naive CD8+ T cells lacking CXCR3 (TNR3-). This TCR was sampled from a human donor in good health. Some clones in this sample may be carry-over from other donors' samples. The gene calls are TRBV6-2 or TRBV6-3 and TRBJ2-1; as DNA is missing, the TRBD1 call by TCRdb cannot be tested. CDR3 region: CASSYSSLRQEYNEQFF.